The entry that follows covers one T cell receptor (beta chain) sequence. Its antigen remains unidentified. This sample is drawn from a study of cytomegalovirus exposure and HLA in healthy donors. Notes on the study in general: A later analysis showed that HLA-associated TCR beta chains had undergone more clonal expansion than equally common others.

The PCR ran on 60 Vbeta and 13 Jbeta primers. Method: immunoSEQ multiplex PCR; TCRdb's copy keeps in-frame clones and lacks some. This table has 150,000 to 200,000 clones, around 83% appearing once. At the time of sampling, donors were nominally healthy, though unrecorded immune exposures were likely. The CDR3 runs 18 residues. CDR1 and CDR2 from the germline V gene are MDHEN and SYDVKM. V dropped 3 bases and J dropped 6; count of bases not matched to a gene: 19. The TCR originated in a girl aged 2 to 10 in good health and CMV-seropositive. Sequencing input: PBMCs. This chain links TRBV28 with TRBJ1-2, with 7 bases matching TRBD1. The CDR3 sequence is CASSFPSKAKGAYDGYTF. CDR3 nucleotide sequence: TGTGCCAGCAGTTTTCCCTCCAAAGCGAAGGGGGCGTATGATGGCTACACCTTC.